The 2 T cell receptor beta chains presented below share a single source sample, sequenced in a study of STAT5B mutations in CD4+ large granular lymphocyte leukemia. Method: immunoSEQ multiplex PCR; TCRdb's copy keeps in-frame clones and lacks some. The profile shows nearly 20,000 clones, about 88% of them singletons. Sequenced sample: CD4+ T cells from blood buffy coats. These receptor sequences come from a human donor in good health.

The chain carries TRBV10-3 and TRBJ1-6; the D is unclear. The length of the CDR3 is 12 residues. Trimming took off 0 bases at V and 15 bases at J, with 9 bases between the two ends. Germline CDR1 and CDR2: ENHRY and SYGVKD. CDR3 residues: CAISESGRSLHF. The CDR3 DNA is TGTGCCATCAGTGAGTCCGGGAGAAGCCTCCACTTT.

The chain carries TRBV7-7 and TRBJ2-3, with 9 bases matching TRBD1. The CDR3 covers 15 residues. V was clipped by 5 bases and J by 3 bases; unmatched bases: 6. Germline CDR1 and CDR2: SSHAT and FNYEAQ (reference sequence). DNA of the CDR3: TGTGCCAGCAGCCGAGGACAGGGGCCTACAGATACGCAGTATTTT. This codes for CASSRGQGPTDTQYF.